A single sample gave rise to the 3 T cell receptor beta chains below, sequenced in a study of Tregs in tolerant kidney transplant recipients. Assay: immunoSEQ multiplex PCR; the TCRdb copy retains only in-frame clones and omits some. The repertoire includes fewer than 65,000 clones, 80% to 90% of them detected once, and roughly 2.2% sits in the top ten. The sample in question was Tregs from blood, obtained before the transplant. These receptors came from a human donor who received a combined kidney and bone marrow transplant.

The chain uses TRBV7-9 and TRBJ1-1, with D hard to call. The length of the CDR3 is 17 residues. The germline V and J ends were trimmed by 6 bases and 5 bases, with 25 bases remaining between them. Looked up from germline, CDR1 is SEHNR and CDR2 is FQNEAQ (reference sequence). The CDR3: CASSHPPAAALETEAFF. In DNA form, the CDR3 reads TGTGCCAGCAGTCACCCACCCGCGGCAGCCCTCGAGACTGAAGCTTTCTTT.

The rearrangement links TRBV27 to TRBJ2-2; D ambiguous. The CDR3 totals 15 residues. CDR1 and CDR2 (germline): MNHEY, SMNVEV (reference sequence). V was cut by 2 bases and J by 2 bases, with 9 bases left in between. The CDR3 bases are TGTGCCAGCAGTTTAAAGGGTTTTAACACCGGGGAGCTGTTTTTT. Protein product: CASSLKGFNTGELFF.

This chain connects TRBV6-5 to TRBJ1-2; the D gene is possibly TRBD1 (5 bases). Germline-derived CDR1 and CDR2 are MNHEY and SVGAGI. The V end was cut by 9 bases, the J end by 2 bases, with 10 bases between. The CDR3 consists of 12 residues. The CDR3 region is CASFRVNYGYTF. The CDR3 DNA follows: TGTGCCAGTTTCAGGGTGAACTATGGCTACACCTTC.